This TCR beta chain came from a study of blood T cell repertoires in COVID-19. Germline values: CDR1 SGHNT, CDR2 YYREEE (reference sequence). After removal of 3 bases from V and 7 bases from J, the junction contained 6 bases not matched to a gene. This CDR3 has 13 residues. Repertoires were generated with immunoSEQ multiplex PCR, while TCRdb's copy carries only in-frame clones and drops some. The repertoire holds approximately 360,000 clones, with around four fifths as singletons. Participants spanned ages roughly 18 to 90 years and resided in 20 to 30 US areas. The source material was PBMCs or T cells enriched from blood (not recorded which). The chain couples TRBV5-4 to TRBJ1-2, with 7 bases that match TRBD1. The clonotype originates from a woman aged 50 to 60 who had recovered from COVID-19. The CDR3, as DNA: TGTGCCAGCAGCTCGACAGGGCCTTTTGGCTACACCTTC. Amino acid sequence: CASSSTGPFGYTF.